This T cell receptor (beta chain) comes out of a study of CD8+CD57+ T cells in acquired aplastic anemia. On the study more broadly: Mean DNA quantity obtained from sorted CD4+ and CD8+ cells was 3 to 3.5 ug.

Notes on the study in general: There were approximately 27 CD8+ CDR3 sequences that occurred in both patients and controls.

This CDR3 has 14 residues. The germline V gene encodes CDR1 SGHVS and CDR2 FNYEAQ. According to the study, genomic DNA was the template for TCR beta VDJ and CDR3 profiling. From the reads, TCRdb called clonotypes with MiXCR, one entry per CDR3 protein. The sample holds hundreds of thousands of distinct CDR3 sequences; 55% to 70% are singletons and the top ten take approximately 3.9%. This clonotype was recorded a few times. Its antigen is currently unknown. An end of the junction does not agree with germline; a read error may underlie this. The sequenced sample consisted of sorted CD4+, CD8+, or CD8+CD57+ T cells (not recorded which) from PBMCs. This receptor was identified in a human donor in good health, serving as a control. V and J are TRBV7-6 and TRBJ2-7; a weak D match, TRBD1 (7 bases). The CDR3 reads CASSLGGGGYEQYF. CDR3 DNA: TGTGCTAGCAGCTTAGGAGGGGGCGGCTACGAGCAGTACTTC.